These 15 T cell receptor beta chains share one sample of origin, sequenced in a study of OX40 agonist ivuxolimab in advanced cancers. Generated by immunoSEQ multiplex PCR, the TCRdb table keeps only in-frame clones and is missing some. The sample lists about 67,000 clones; 80% to 95% were seen once. Here the sequenced sample was CD4+ or CD8+ T cells sorted from blood, taken in a trial of the OX40 agonist ivuxolimab. The receptors derive from an adult with an advanced solid tumor such as melanoma, head and neck, liver or kidney cancer.

The rearrangement links TRBV9 to TRBJ2-2, with D perhaps matching TRBD1 (5 bases). The CDR3 runs 16 residues. Germline V gene sequence: CDR1 SGDLS, CDR2 YYNGEE. Trimming removed 0 bases from V and 5 bases from J, with 14 bases in between. The CDR3 sequence is CASSVDLGLRTGELFF. The CDR3 DNA reads TGTGCCAGCAGCGTAGACTTGGGGCTTAGAACCGGGGAGCTGTTTTTT.

The genes are TRBV7-9 and TRBJ1-2, with D possibly matching TRBD1 (6 bases). The V end was cut by 3 bases, the J end by 1 base, with 6 bases between. The V gene's germline CDR1 is SEHNR and CDR2 FQNEAQ (reference sequence). The CDR3 consists of 13 residues. This CDR3 is CASSLDSNYGYTF. As DNA, the CDR3 is TGTGCCAGCAGCTTGGACAGTAACTATGGCTACACCTTC.

This clone occurred once. The chain has TRBV2 and TRBJ2-7, with D maybe TRBD1 (5 bases). Germline CDR1 and CDR2: SNHLY and FYNNEI. The CDR3 spans 13 residues. Trimming cost V 5 bases and J 3 bases, with 11 bases left between them. CDR3 bases: TGTGCCAGCAGTTTTGTGACAGACTACGAGCAGTACTTC. Its translation is CASSFVTDYEQYF.

The CDR3 loop reads CAISEERGSGANVLTF. DNA for the CDR3: TGTGCCATCAGTGAGGAGAGGGGATCTGGGGCCAACGTCCTGACTTTC. The rearrangement uses TRBV10-3 and TRBJ2-6, with D perhaps matching TRBD1 or TRBD2 (5 bases each). The germline gives CDR1 ENHRY, CDR2 SYGVKD. The CDR3 is 16 residues long. V lost 2 bases and J 1 base, leaving 9 bases between the germline ends.

The sample holds one count of this clone. V and J are TRBV11-2 and TRBJ2-7, with D maybe TRBD2 (7 bases). V was shortened by 4 bases and J by 3 bases, with 19 bases between the two germline ends. Germline V gene lookup returns CDR1 SGHAT and CDR2 FQNNGV. The CDR3 runs 16 residues. CDR3 in amino acids: CASSWGGVGNIYEQYF. CDR3 in DNA: TGTGCCAGCAGCTGGGGGGGCGTAGGCAATATCTACGAGCAGTACTTC. Combining the CDR3 with reference TRBV11-2 and TRBJ2-7 gives the whole variable domain EAGVAQSPRYKIIEKRQSVAFWCNPISGHATLYWYQQILGQGPKLLIQFQNNGVVDDSQLPKDRFSAERLKGVDSTLKIQPAKLEDSAVYLCASSWGGVGNIYEQYFGPGTRLTVT.

The chain combines TRBV19 with TRBJ1-2; TRBD1 matches at 10 bases. The CDR3 length is 14 residues. In germline, CDR1 is LNHDA, CDR2 SQIVND (reference sequence). V shed 5 bases, J shed 0 bases, and the junction held 0 bases outside the gene matches. CDR3 in DNA: TGTGCCAGTAGTGGACAGGGGGCTAACTATGGCTACACCTTC. It yields the protein CASSGQGANYGYTF.

This rearrangement joins TRBV29-1 to TRBJ1-1; D is uncertain. The CDR3 covers 13 residues. From germline, CDR1 is SQVTM and CDR2 ANQGSEA. With 0 bases removed from V and 0 bases from J, the gap between germline ends came to 5 bases. The CDR3 sequence is CSVEEGMNTEAFF. The CDR3 nucleotides read TGCAGCGTTGAAGAGGGGATGAACACTGAAGCTTTCTTT.

The genes are TRBV30 and TRBJ2-3; unclear D gene. Germline CDR1 is GTSNPN and CDR2 is SVGIG (reference sequence). This CDR3 has 12 residues. V shed 0 bases and J shed 7 bases, with 8 bases lying between them. The CDR3 loop is CAWSVPSNTQYF. DNA of the CDR3: TGTGCCTGGAGTGTACCGTCAAATACGCAGTATTTT. The whole variable domain, remainder taken from reference TRBV30 and TRBJ2-3, is SQTIHQWPATLVQPVGSPLSLECTVEGTSNPNLYWYRQAAGRGLQLLFYSVGIGQISSEVPQNLSASRPQDRQFILSSKKLLLSDSGFYLCAWSVPSNTQYFGPGTRLTVL.

V is TRBV7-6 and J is TRBJ2-7, with unresolved D. The germline gives CDR1 SGHVS, CDR2 FNYEAQ. The germline V and J ends were trimmed by 5 bases and 1 base, with 12 bases remaining between them. The CDR3 covers 14 residues. The CDR3 loop reads CASSPSGSSYEQYF. The CDR3 DNA is TGTGCCAGCAGCCCCTCGGGCAGTTCCTACGAGCAGTACTTC.

This clone was seen only once. V and J are TRBV4-2 and TRBJ2-2; D is ambiguous. The CDR3 spans 14 residues. Germline V gives CDR1 LGHNA, CDR2 YNFKEQ. Trimming pared 4 bases from V and 1 base from J, leaving 7 bases between. The CDR3 region has the DNA TGTGCCAGCAGCCTATTCGTGAACACCGGGGAGCTGTTTTTT. As protein: CASSLFVNTGELFF.

The V and J genes are TRBV28 and TRBJ1-2; tentative D call: TRBD1 (5 bases). The germline V gene encodes CDR1 MDHEN and CDR2 SYDVKM. This CDR3 has 15 amino acids. V lost 4 bases to trimming and J lost 7 bases, with 19 bases between them. CDR3 nucleotides: TGTGCCAGCAGTTCCCTAGGGACGGAGGAGGGTGGCTACACCTTC. Residues: CASSSLGTEEGGYTF.

The chain is built from TRBV27 and TRBJ2-7; D is unclear. CDR3 length: 13 residues. Germline V lookup: CDR1 MNHEY, CDR2 SMNVEV (reference sequence). Trimming took 4 bases from V and 4 from J, leaving 11 bases between them. The CDR3 DNA reads as TGTGCCAGCAGTTCCGTGTCCCATTACGAGCAGTACTTC. Protein product: CASSSVSHYEQYF.

This clone was seen a single time. The chain combines TRBV6-6 with TRBJ2-2; TRBD2 aligns across 7 bases. With 6 bases clipped from V and 4 bases from J, the junction kept 5 bases outside the gene matches. This CDR3 is 14 amino acids long. The germline V gene has CDR1 MNHNY and CDR2 SVGAGI (reference sequence). The CDR3 here is CASRIAGPTGELFF. The CDR3 DNA is TGTGCCAGCAGAATAGCGGGCCCCACCGGGGAGCTGTTTTTT.

This clone was seen a handful of times. The genes are TRBV10-3 and TRBJ2-2; D gene unclear. The V gene lost 7 bases and the J gene lost 3 bases, with 9 bases spanning the gap. CDR1 is ENHRY, CDR2 SYGVKD, per germline. This CDR3 is 13 amino acids long. The CDR3 DNA reads as TGTGCCATCACGAGACTTGACACCGGGGAGCTGTTTTTT. Translating gives CAITRLDTGELFF.

V is TRBV23-1 and J is TRBJ2-1; D possibly corresponds to TRBD1 (5 bases). TRBV23-1 is identified as an open reading frame with a role that is uncertain. V lost 3 bases and J lost 0, with 9 bases in between. This CDR3 region has 15 residues. CDR3 protein: CASSQWTFSYNEQFF. The CDR3 coding sequence is TGCGCCAGCAGTCAGTGGACATTCTCCTACAATGAGCAGTTCTTC.